The rows below give T cell receptor beta chains drawn from one sample of a study of blood T cell repertoires in COVID-19. Clones were sequenced by immunoSEQ multiplex PCR, and TCRdb holds only the in-frame ones, with some missing. Here the sample spans under 300,000 clones, approximately 91% being singletons. The sequenced sample was PBMCs or T cells enriched from blood (not recorded which). These receptor sequences come from a woman aged 40 to 50 with acute COVID-19. CDR3s include the opening cysteine and the closing phenylalanine or tryptophan. The D gene is left open where the match is weak. Expanded clones get a size class; other rows say once, few or many, or leave the size out.

>TRBV18|TRBJ1-5|.|.
CASSPTGGWQPQHF
TGTGCCAGCTCCCCTACAGGAGGGTGGCAGCCCCAGCATTTT
>TRBV5-6|TRBJ1-5|.|.
CASSHSRFNQPQHF
TGTGCCAGCAGCCACAGCAGATTCAATCAGCCCCAGCATTTT
>TRBV5-1|TRBJ2-2|.|TRBD2
CASSIGTSFNTGELFF
TGCGCCAGCAGCATCGGGACTAGCTTTAACACCGGGGAGCTGTTTTTT
>TRBV7-3|TRBJ2-1|.|.
CASSLTLRNEQFF
TGTGCCAGCAGCTTAACCCTGAGGAATGAGCAGTTCTTC
>TRBV19|TRBJ1-1|.|TRBD1
CASSDRGLNTEAFF
TGTGCCAGTAGTGACAGGGGCCTAAACACTGAAGCTTTCTTT
>TRBV2|TRBJ2-1|.|.
CASSQGGQPYNEQFF
TGTGCCAGCAGTCAAGGTGGGCAGCCCTACAATGAGCAGTTCTTC
>TRBV2|TRBJ2-3|.|TRBD2
CASSESLAGGADTQYF
TGTGCCAGCAGTGAAAGCCTAGCGGGAGGGGCAGATACGCAGTATTTT
>TRBV20-1|TRBJ2-2|.|TRBD1
CSASRQGANTGELFF
TGCAGTGCTAGTCGTCAGGGGGCGAACACCGGGGAGCTGTTTTTT
>TRBV27|TRBJ2-2|once|.
CASTGFLTGELFF
TGTGCCAGCACGGGTTTTTTAACCGGGGAGCTGTTTTTT
>TRBV19|TRBJ1-5|once|.
CASSTTGTGNQPQHF
TGTGCCAGTAGTACCACAGGGACGGGCAATCAGCCCCAGCATTTT
>TRBV29-1|TRBJ2-3|once|.
CSLGGSTDTQYF
TGCAGCCTAGGAGGCAGCACAGATACGCAGTATTTT
>TRBV14|TRBJ1-1|.|TRBD1
CASSQRTGLNTEAFF
TGTGCCAGCAGCCAGAGGACAGGATTGAACACTGAAGCTTTCTTT
>TRBV7-9|TRBJ1-5|.|.
CASSQGLGQPQHF
TGTGCCAGCAGCCAGGGTTTGGGGCAGCCCCAGCATTTT
>TRBV5-1|TRBJ2-3|.|.
CASSLGYPPADTQYF
TGCGCCAGCAGCTTGGGCTATCCCCCCGCAGATACGCAGTATTTT
>TRBV28|TRBJ1-1|.|.
CASTNRAGAAFF
TGTGCCAGCACCAACAGGGCTGGCGCAGCTTTCTTT
>TRBV2|TRBJ2-5|.|TRBD1
CASRQTGVSQETQYF
TGTGCCAGCAGGCAGACAGGGGTGAGCCAAGAGACCCAGTACTTC
>TRBV18|TRBJ2-1|.|TRBD2
CASSPVAGGSREQFF
TGTGCCAGCTCACCGGTAGCGGGAGGCTCACGGGAGCAGTTCTTC
>TRBV7-9|TRBJ2-7|.|.
CASSENRVEQYF
TGTGCCAGCAGCGAGAACAGGGTCGAGCAGTACTTC